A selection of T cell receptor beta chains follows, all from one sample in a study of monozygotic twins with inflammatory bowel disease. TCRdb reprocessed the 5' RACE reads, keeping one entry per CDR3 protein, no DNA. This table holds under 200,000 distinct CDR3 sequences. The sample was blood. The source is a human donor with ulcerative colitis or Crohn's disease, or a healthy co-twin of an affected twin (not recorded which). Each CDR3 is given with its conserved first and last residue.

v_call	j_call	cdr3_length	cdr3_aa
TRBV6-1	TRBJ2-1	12	CASSELDVEQFF
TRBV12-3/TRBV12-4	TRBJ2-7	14	CASSLGTGPYEQYF
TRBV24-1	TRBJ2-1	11	CATSVGNEQFF
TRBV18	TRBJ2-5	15	CASSPPRGVQETQYF
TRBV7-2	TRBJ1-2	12	CASSLISYGYTF
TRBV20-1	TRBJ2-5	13	CSAREGLGETQYF
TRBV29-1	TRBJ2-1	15	CSVLYRGVGPNEQFF
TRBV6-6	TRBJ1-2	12	CASSLGTGGYTF
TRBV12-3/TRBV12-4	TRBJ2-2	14	CASRGGGHTGELFF
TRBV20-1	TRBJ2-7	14	CSAREGRGLYEQYF
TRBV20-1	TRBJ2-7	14	CSARGGQGPYEQYF
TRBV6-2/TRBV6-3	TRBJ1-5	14	CASSFLDRGQPQHF
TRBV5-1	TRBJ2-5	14	CASSLGAVGETQYF
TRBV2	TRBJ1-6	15	CASREGDRGNSPLHF
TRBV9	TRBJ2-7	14	CASSVAGGWYEQYF
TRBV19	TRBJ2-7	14	CASSIGTGGYEQYF
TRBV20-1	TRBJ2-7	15	CSARDPWTGGWEQYF
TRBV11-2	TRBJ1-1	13	CASSLEFSPEAFF
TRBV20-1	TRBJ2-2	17	CSARDRRRERDTGELFF
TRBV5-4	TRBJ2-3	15	CASSLDGGNTDTQYF
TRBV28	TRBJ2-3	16	CASTPHAGGRTDTQYF
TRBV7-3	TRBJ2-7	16	CASSFSYSRTRHEQYF